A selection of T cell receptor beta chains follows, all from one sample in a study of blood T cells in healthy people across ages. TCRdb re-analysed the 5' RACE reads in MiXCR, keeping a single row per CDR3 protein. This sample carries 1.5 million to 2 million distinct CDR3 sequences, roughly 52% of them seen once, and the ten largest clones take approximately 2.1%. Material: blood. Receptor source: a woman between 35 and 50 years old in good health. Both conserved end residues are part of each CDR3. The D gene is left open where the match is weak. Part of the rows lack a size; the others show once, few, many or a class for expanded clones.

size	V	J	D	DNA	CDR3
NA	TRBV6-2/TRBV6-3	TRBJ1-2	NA	TGTGCCAGCAGTTACTCGGGTGCCCAGACAAGGGCTTTGTACGGCTACACCTTC	CASSYSGAQTRALYGYTF
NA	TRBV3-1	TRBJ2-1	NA	TGTGCCAGCAGCCGTCCAGGACCCCAGTTAAATGAGCAGTTCTTC	CASSRPGPQLNEQFF
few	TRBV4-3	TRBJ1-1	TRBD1	TGCGCCAGCAGCCATGCAGACAGGGCCCCCGATGAGGCTTTCTTT	CASSHADRAPDEAFF
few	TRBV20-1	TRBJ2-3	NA	TGCAGTGCTAGGGTGGGGAGCTTCACAGATACGCAGTATTTT	CSARVGSFTDTQYF
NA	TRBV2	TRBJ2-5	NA	TGTGCCAGCAGTGATTCGGGGAGTTACCAAGAGACCCAGTACTTC	CASSDSGSYQETQYF
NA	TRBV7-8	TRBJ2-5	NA	TGTGCCAGCAGCTGGGGAACGGTAGTAGAGACCCAGTACTTC	CASSWGTVVETQYF
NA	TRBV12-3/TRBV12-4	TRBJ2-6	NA	TGTGCCAGCACTCCTGGAGGGACTGGGGCCAACGTCCTGACTTTC	CASTPGGTGANVLTF
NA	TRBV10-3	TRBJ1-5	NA	TGTGCCATCAGTGAGTGGGGGGCCGATCAGCCCCAGCATTTT	CAISEWGADQPQHF
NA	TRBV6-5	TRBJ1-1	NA	TGTGCCAGCAGAAGCCAGGGGACGGCTTTCTTT	CASRSQGTAFF
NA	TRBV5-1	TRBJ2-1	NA	TGCGCCAGCAGCTCCGGGACACCTGCGAGCGATGAGCAGTTCTTC	CASSSGTPASDEQFF
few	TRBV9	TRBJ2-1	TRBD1	TGTGCCAGCAGCGCGACAGGGATTTCCTACAATGAGCAGTTCTTC	CASSATGISYNEQFF
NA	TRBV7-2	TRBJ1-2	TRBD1	TGTGCCAGCAGCGTACGGGACAGAGGCTACACCTTC	CASSVRDRGYTF
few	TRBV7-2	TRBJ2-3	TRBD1	TGTGCCAGCAGCTTAGGTGTCCCGGGACAGGGATTTACAGATACGCAGTATTTT	CASSLGVPGQGFTDTQYF
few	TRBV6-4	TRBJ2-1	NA	TGTGCCAGCAGTGGCCAGTCTGGAAATGAGCAGTTCTTC	CASSGQSGNEQFF
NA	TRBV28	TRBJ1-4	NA	TGTGCCAGCAGTTTAGGGGGCAGTCAAGAGGAAAAACTGTTTTTT	CASSLGGSQEEKLFF
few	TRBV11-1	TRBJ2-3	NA	TGTGCCAGCAGCCGGACTGGGAATACGCAGTATTTT	CASSRTGNTQYF
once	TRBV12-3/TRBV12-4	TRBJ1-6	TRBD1	TGTGCCAGCAATTGGGACAGCCCTAATTCACCCCTCCACTTT	CASNWDSPNSPLHF
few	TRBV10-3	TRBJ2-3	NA	TGTGCCATCCTATTCCGTCTCGCGGACATCACAGATACGCAGTATTTT	CAILFRLADITDTQYF
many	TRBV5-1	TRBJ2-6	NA	TGCGCCAGCAGCTTGGCCCCCTCTGGGGCCAACGTCCTGACTTTC	CASSLAPSGANVLTF
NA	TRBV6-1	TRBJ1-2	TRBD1	TGTGCCAGCGGGACAGGGGGCGACTATGGCTACACCTTC	CASGTGGDYGYTF
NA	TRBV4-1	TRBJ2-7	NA	TGCGCCAGCAGCGCAAGGGCGGAGTCCCCCTTGGGCTACGAGCAGTACTTC	CASSARAESPLGYEQYF
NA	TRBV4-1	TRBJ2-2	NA	TGCGCCAGCAGCCAAGCGCCGGGGGACGGGGAGCTGTTTTTT	CASSQAPGDGELFF
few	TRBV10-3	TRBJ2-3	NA	TGTGCCGTAGCAGCGGGGACACGGCGCACAGATACGCAGTATTTT	CAVAAGTRRTDTQYF
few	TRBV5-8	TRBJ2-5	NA	TGTGCCAGCAGCTTTGGAGCCCTAGTGGAGACCCAGTACTTC	CASSFGALVETQYF
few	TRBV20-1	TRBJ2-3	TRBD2	TGCAGTGCTACCTGGACTAGCGGGGGGGCCCCGGATACGCAGTATTTT	CSATWTSGGAPDTQYF
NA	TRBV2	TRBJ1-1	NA	TGTGCCAGCAGGCGGGACCTCCCGAACACTGAAGCTTTCTTT	CASRRDLPNTEAFF
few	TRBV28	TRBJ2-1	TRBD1	TGTGCCAGCAGTTTAAGGATGCCAGGGGGTGAGCAGTTCTTC	CASSLRMPGGEQFF
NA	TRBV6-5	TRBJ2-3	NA	TGTGCCAGCAGAATTGGGGGGCCCAGCACAGATACGCAGTATTTT	CASRIGGPSTDTQYF